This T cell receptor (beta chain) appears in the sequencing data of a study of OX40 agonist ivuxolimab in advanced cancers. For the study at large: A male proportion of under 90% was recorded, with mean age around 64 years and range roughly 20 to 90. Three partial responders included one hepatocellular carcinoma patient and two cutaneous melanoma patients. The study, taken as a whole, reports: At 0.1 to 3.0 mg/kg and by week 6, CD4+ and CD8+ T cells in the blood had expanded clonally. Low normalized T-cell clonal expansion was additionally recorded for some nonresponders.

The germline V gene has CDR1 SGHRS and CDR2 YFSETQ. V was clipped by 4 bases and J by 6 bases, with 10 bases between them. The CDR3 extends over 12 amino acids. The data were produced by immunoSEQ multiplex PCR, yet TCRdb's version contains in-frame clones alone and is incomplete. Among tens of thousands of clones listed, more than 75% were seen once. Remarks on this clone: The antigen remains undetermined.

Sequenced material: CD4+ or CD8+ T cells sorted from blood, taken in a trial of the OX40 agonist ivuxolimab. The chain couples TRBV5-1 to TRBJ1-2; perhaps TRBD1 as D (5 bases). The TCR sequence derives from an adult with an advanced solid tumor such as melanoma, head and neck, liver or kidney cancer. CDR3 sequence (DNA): TGCGCCAGCAGCGAGGGGTGGGATGGCTACACCTTC. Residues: CASSEGWDGYTF.